One and the same sample provided the 21 T cell receptor beta chains below, sequenced in a study of Graves' ophthalmopathy and Graves' hyperthyroidism. For repertoire sequencing, the TCR beta CDR3 regions were amplified from RNA transcripts. HTBI primers were employed in first-round RT-PCR, then a second-round multiplex PCR followed. TCRdb reprocessed the multiplex PCR reads via MiXCR and lists one record per CDR3 protein. The table records about 1.2 million distinct CDR3 sequences, about 36% of them present only once. Material for sequencing was peripheral blood or thyroid tissue (not recorded which). The source is an adult man with Graves' hyperthyroidism.

There are many counts of this clonotype. The chain carries TRBV25-1 and TRBJ2-7; D is possibly TRBD2 (5 bases). There are 15 residues in the CDR3. Trimming pared 4 bases from V and 0 bases from J, leaving 13 bases between. CDR1 is MGHDK and CDR2 is SYGVNS in the germline V gene. CDR3 sequence (DNA): TGTGCCAGCAGTGCTTTGCGGGCCTACTCCTACGAGCAGTACTTC. It specifies CASSALRAYSYEQYF.

This clonotype was counted ten times or more. The chain combines TRBV5-8 with TRBJ2-5, with D perhaps matching TRBD1 or TRBD2 (5 bases each). The CDR3 length is 14 residues. Trimming stripped 2 bases from V and 5 bases from J, with 13 bases between. Germline CDR1 is SGHTS and CDR2 is YDEGEE. CDR3 sequence: CASSFGGGLETQYF. CDR3 bases: TGTGCCAGCAGCTTTGGGGGTGGATTGGAGACCCAGTACTTC.

The chain recombines TRBV6-5 with TRBJ1-2, with TRBD1 identical over 11 bases. Germline CDR1 MNHEY, CDR2 SVGAGI. J was trimmed by 4 bases and V by 5 bases; bases with no gene match: 12. The CDR3 loop spans 17 amino acids. The CDR3 DNA sequence: TGTGCCAGCAGTGACGGACAGGGGGCCGTAACCCCCTATGGCTACACCTTC. Amino acids: CASSDGQGAVTPYGYTF.

This clonotype was found many times. The rearrangement joins TRBV13 to TRBJ1-1; D not certain. The CDR3 spans 15 residues. Trimming stripped 5 bases from V and 5 bases from J, with 18 bases between. Germline V gene data show CDR1 as PRHDT and CDR2 as FYEKMQ (reference sequence). CDR3 sequence (DNA): TGTGCCAGCAGCCAATTCCAAGCCAGGAGAACTGAAGCTTTCTTT. Translating gives CASSQFQARRTEAFF.

This clonotype was counted at least ten times. The J gene is TRBJ1-5, the V gene TRBV6-2 or TRBV6-3; D remains unclear. CDR3 size: 15 residues. The germline CDR1 and CDR2 sequences are MNHEY and SVGEGT. V was trimmed by 7 bases and J by 0 bases, leaving 13 bases between them. The CDR3 sequence: CASTVGRGSNQPQHF. The DNA of the CDR3 is TGTGCCAGCACCGTCGGGCGCGGTAGCAATCAGCCCCAGCATTTT.

The rearrangement links TRBV2 to TRBJ2-7; the D gene is possibly TRBD1 (6 bases). V was pared by 8 bases and J by 3 bases, with 17 bases between. Looked up from germline, CDR1 is SNHLY and CDR2 is FYNNEI. The CDR3 runs 14 residues. The CDR3 sequence: CASVFGGRDYEQYF. The CDR3 DNA sequence: TGTGCCAGCGTCTTTGGGGGCAGGGACTACGAGCAGTACTTC.

As concerns this clonotype: One end of the junction does not line up with germline, which may come from a read error. This chain links TRBV10-2 with TRBJ2-7, with 12 positions matching TRBD2. This CDR3 comprises 15 residues. Germline CDR1 is WSHSY and CDR2 is SAAADI. The CDR3 coding sequence is TGCGCCGGCAGTGCCGGACTAGCGGGAAACTACGAGCAGTACTTC. It yields the protein CAGSAGLAGNYEQYF.

This clonotype came up a few times. J is TRBJ2-7 and V is TRBV29-1; D remains unclear. V was cut by 6 bases and J by 0 bases, with 15 bases left in between. Per the germline V gene, CDR1 is SQVTM and CDR2 is ANQGSEA. The CDR3 consists of 14 residues. CDR3 nucleotide sequence: TGCAGCGTAGAGGCAGAGAAAAGCTCCTACGAGCAGTACTTC. Amino acids: CSVEAEKSSYEQYF.

This rearrangement joins TRBV11-2 to TRBJ1-2, with 7 nucleotides matching TRBD1. The CDR3 sequence is 14 residues long. The V gene end was trimmed by 8 bases and the J gene end by 6 bases; junction bases not matched to a gene: 12. CDR1 is SGHAT, CDR2 FQNNGV, per germline. CDR3 nucleotide sequence: TGTGCCAGCGGTCGATCTGGGACAGACGATGGCTACACCTTC. Residues: CASGRSGTDDGYTF.

With respect to this clonotype: A read error may account for a junction end that differs from germline. DNA of the CDR3: TGTGCCAGCAGCCCGAAAGGACAGGGGGCCTACGTCCTGACTTTC. It encodes CASSPKGQGAYVLTF. The chain couples TRBV7-9 to TRBJ2-6; 11 positions match TRBD1. The germline gives CDR1 SEHNR, CDR2 FQNEAQ (reference sequence). There are 15 residues in the CDR3.

DNA of the CDR3: TGTGCCAGCAGCGTAGGACAGGAGGAGCTGTTTTTT. Its translation is CASSVGQEELFF. The genes are TRBV9 and TRBJ2-2; a weak D match, TRBD1 (6 bases). Germline V gives CDR1 SGDLS, CDR2 YYNGEE. This CDR3 region has 12 residues. The V end lost 0 bases, the J end lost 10 bases, and 7 bases lay between the germline ends. Combining the CDR3 with reference TRBV9 and TRBJ2-2 gives the whole variable domain DSGVTQTPKHLITATGQRVTLRCSPRSGDLSVYWYQQSLDQGLQFLIQYYNGEERAKGNILERFSAQQFPDLHSELNLSSLELGDSALYFCASSVGQEELFFGEGSRLTVL.

The chain combines TRBV7-9 with TRBJ1-6, with TRBD1 matching over 8 bases. The J segment lost 7 bases and the V segment lost 5 bases, leaving 7 bases of the junction unmatched. The CDR3 loop spans 15 amino acids. CDR1 is SEHNR and CDR2 is FQNEAQ in the germline V gene (reference sequence). CDR3 in amino acids: CASSVRQGTNSPLHF. CDR3 sequence (DNA): TGTGCCAGCAGCGTACGACAGGGGACAAATTCACCCCTCCACTTT.

V gene TRBV5-1 combines with J gene TRBJ1-1; 8 nucleotides line up with TRBD1. The J segment lost 0 bases and the V segment lost 6 bases, leaving 7 bases of the junction unmatched. The germline CDR1 and CDR2 sequences are SGHRS and YFSETQ. This CDR3 is built from 15 residues. This chain's CDR3 is CASTFGQGMNTEAFF. The CDR3 DNA reads as TGCGCCAGCACCTTTGGACAGGGTATGAACACTGAAGCTTTCTTT.

With regard to this clonotype: Germline and junction disagree at one end, which may indicate a read error. V usage is TRBV6-4 and J usage is TRBJ1-2; D is unclear. The CDR3 runs to 13 residues. Per the germline V gene, CDR1 is MRHNA and CDR2 is SNTAGT. CDR3 loop: CASSDVRGYGYTF. The CDR3 nucleotides are TGCGCCAGCAGTGACGTTCGGGGTTATGGCTACACCTTC.

This clonotype has ten or more counts. The V gene is TRBV2, the J gene TRBJ2-5, with 9 positions matching TRBD1. Germline V CDR1 and CDR2: SNHLY, FYNNEI. Losses at the gene ends were 4 bases for V and 5 bases for J; bases not matched to a gene: 5. The CDR3 sequence is 14 residues long. CDR3 region: CASSGGTGKETQYF. The CDR3 coding sequence is TGTGCCAGCAGTGGGGGGACAGGGAAGGAGACCCAGTACTTC.

This clonotype was picked up many times. The CDR3 DNA sequence: TGTGCCACCAGTGCGGGAGAACCCGGCCAGCCCCAGCATTTT. Translated, it gives CATSAGEPGQPQHF. The gene calls are TRBV24-1 and TRBJ1-5; no reliable D call. Trimming took off 5 bases at V and 7 bases at J, with 14 bases between the two ends. The CDR3 runs 14 residues. CDR1 is KGHDR and CDR2 is SFDVKD in the germline V gene.

This clonotype was observed many times. The rearrangement uses TRBV12-3 or TRBV12-4 and TRBJ2-5, with 10 bases identical to TRBD1. There are 16 residues in the CDR3. The J segment lost 6 bases and the V segment lost 4 bases, leaving 11 bases of the junction unmatched. CDR3 in DNA: TGTGCCAGCAGTTCGTCCAGCGACAGGGGGCTGAAGACCCAGTACTTC. Its translation is CASSSSSDRGLKTQYF.

The chain carries TRBV6-5 and TRBJ1-6, with TRBD1 identical over 7 bases. Germline-derived CDR1 and CDR2 are MNHEY and SVGAGI. This CDR3 is built from 19 residues. With 2 bases clipped from V and 4 bases from J, the junction kept 14 bases outside the gene matches. The CDR3 nucleotides read TGTGCCAGCAGTTACGTAGGGCCCAGGACAGGAGCATATAATTCACCCCTCCACTTT. This sequence encodes CASSYVGPRTGAYNSPLHF.

Turning to this clonotype: A read error may account for a junction end that differs from germline. The V call is TRBV12-3 or TRBV12-4, the J call TRBJ2-7; 7 bases align to TRBD1. The CDR3 is 9 amino acids. The CDR3 DNA follows: TGTGCCAGCAGTACAAGACAGGGCTTT. It is translated as CASSTRQGF.

At least ten counts were recorded for this clonotype. V and J are TRBV20-1 and TRBJ2-5; D uncertain. Trimming shortened V by 8 bases and J by 2 bases, and 12 bases separated the two germline ends. The V gene's germline CDR1 is DFQATT and CDR2 SNEGSKA (reference sequence). The CDR3 loop spans 12 amino acids. CDR3 in amino acids: CSTRAVQETQYF. In nucleotides, the CDR3 is TGCAGTACAAGGGCAGTACAAGAGACCCAGTACTTC.

In its sample, this clonotype was seen many times. The chain is built from TRBV29-1 and TRBJ2-7; 7 nucleotides match TRBD1. This CDR3 comprises 13 residues. The V and J ends lost 6 bases and 0 bases, in that order; junction bases with no gene match: 5. Looked up from germline, CDR1 is SQVTM and CDR2 is ANQGSEA. CDR3 DNA: TGCAGCGTGAGGACAGGAGGCTCCTACGAGCAGTACTTC. It yields the protein CSVRTGGSYEQYF.